A selection of T cell receptor beta chains follows, all from one sample in a study of blood T cell repertoires in COVID-19. TCRdb keeps only in-frame clones here, not all; method: immunoSEQ multiplex PCR. Among 230,000 or so clones listed, 70% to 85% were seen once. Sequencing input: peripheral blood. Receptor source: a middle-aged man who had recovered from COVID-19. CDR3s include the opening cysteine and the closing phenylalanine or tryptophan. Fields, in order: CDR3 DNA, CDR3 protein, J gene, D gene, clone size, V gene. A D gene is named only where the DNA matches it firmly. Rows may omit the clone size; those that give it use once, few, many or a size class.

DNA: TGTGCCAGCACGGAGGCTTCTGGAAACACCATATATTTT
CDR3: CASTEASGNTIYF
J: TRBJ1-3
D: .
size: .
V: TRBV6-6

DNA: TGTGCCTGGAGTCAAAGAGCGGTGTCTATCACAGATACGCAGTATTTT
CDR3: CAWSQRAVSITDTQYF
J: TRBJ2-3
D: .
size: .
V: TRBV30

DNA: TGTGCCAGCAGTATTGACAGGGGACGTGGAAACACCATATATTTT
CDR3: CASSIDRGRGNTIYF
J: TRBJ1-3
D: TRBD1
size: .
V: TRBV27

DNA: TGTGCCAGCAGTCACAGGGGGCGAAGACCAGATACGCAGTATTTT
CDR3: CASSHRGRRPDTQYF
J: TRBJ2-3
D: TRBD1
size: .
V: TRBV27

DNA: TGCGCCAGCAGCCAAGCGGGCGGGGTCACAGATACGCAGTATTTT
CDR3: CASSQAGGVTDTQYF
J: TRBJ2-3
D: .
size: .
V: TRBV4-3

DNA: TGCGCCAGCAGCCCCGGACTAGCGGGGTTGTATGAGCAGTTCTTC
CDR3: CASSPGLAGLYEQFF
J: TRBJ2-1
D: TRBD2
size: once
V: TRBV4-3

DNA: TGCGCCAGCAGCCACCACCCGGGACAGGGGGCGCGGGTAGACTATGGCTACACCTTC
CDR3: CASSHHPGQGARVDYGYTF
J: TRBJ1-2
D: TRBD1
size: .
V: TRBV4-1

DNA: TGTGCCTGGACGCAGGGCGGGAACACTGAAGCTTTCTTT
CDR3: CAWTQGGNTEAFF
J: TRBJ1-1
D: .
size: .
V: TRBV30

DNA: TGTGCCAGCAGTCCGGGACAGTCATACTCTGGAAACACCATATATTTT
CDR3: CASSPGQSYSGNTIYF
J: TRBJ1-3
D: TRBD1
size: .
V: TRBV27

DNA: TGTGCCAGCAGTTCGTTACAGGATAATTCACCCCTCCACTTT
CDR3: CASSSLQDNSPLHF
J: TRBJ1-6
D: .
size: .
V: TRBV6-2/TRBV6-3

DNA: TGTGCCAGCAACCTCTTGCGGACAGGGCCCCAGCATTTT
CDR3: CASNLLRTGPQHF
J: TRBJ1-5
D: TRBD1
size: .
V: TRBV2

DNA: TGTGCCAGCAGCCAAGATCCCCCCAGGGGGCGTAAGTTCTTC
CDR3: CASSQDPPRGRKFF
J: TRBJ2-1
D: TRBD1
size: .
V: TRBV14

DNA: TGTGCCAGCAGTTACTCAATTCCTAGGTCGGAGCAGTACTTC
CDR3: CASSYSIPRSEQYF
J: TRBJ2-7
D: .
size: .
V: TRBV6-5

DNA: TGTGCCAGCAGCGACCCCGGGACACTACAAGCTTTCTTT
CDR3: CASSDPGTLQAFF
J: TRBJ1-1
D: .
size: .
V: TRBV6-5

DNA: TGTGCCAGCAGCGTAGGGGCGATGGCCGCAACAGATACGCAGTATTTT
CDR3: CASSVGAMAATDTQYF
J: TRBJ2-3
D: .
size: .
V: TRBV9

DNA: TGTGCCTGGAGTGGGAGGGAAGCGGGCGAGCAGTACTTC
CDR3: CAWSGREAGEQYF
J: TRBJ2-7
D: .
size: .
V: TRBV30

DNA: TGTGCCAGTAGTATCGGACAGGGTTTGGATCAGCCCCAGCATTTT
CDR3: CASSIGQGLDQPQHF
J: TRBJ1-5
D: TRBD1
size: .
V: TRBV19

DNA: TGCGCCAGCAGCCAGAGACTAGCGGGGTCCGCAGATACGCAGTATTTT
CDR3: CASSQRLAGSADTQYF
J: TRBJ2-3
D: TRBD2
size: .
V: TRBV5-1

DNA: TGTGCCAGCAGCCAGACTAGCGGGGGGGCCAAAGATACGCAGTATTTT
CDR3: CASSQTSGGAKDTQYF
J: TRBJ2-3
D: TRBD2
size: .
V: TRBV7-9

DNA: TGTGCCAGCAGTTCCCGACAGGGGGCTAGTGGCTACACCTTC
CDR3: CASSSRQGASGYTF
J: TRBJ1-2
D: TRBD1
size: .
V: TRBV27

DNA: TGTGCCAGCAGCAAAAGCTTGGGGGGGAGCACAGATACGCAGTATTTT
CDR3: CASSKSLGGSTDTQYF
J: TRBJ2-3
D: .
size: .
V: TRBV21-1

DNA: TGTGCCACCAGCAGCACCGAAACAGGGAGCACTGAAGCTTTCTTT
CDR3: CATSSTETGSTEAFF
J: TRBJ1-1
D: .
size: .
V: TRBV15

DNA: TGCGCCAGCAGCCGCCTTATAGGGGGAACTGAAGCTTTCTTT
CDR3: CASSRLIGGTEAFF
J: TRBJ1-1
D: .
size: .
V: TRBV4-1

DNA: TGCGCCAGCAGTTCGGGACTAGCGGAAACCAGCACAGATACGCAGTATTTT
CDR3: CASSSGLAETSTDTQYF
J: TRBJ2-3
D: TRBD2
size: .
V: TRBV10-1

DNA: TGTGCCAGCAGTTATACCCGACAGGGTACTGAAGCTTTCTTT
CDR3: CASSYTRQGTEAFF
J: TRBJ1-1
D: TRBD1
size: once
V: TRBV28

DNA: TGTGCCAGCTCACCTCAGGGGACACCCGGGACGGCCGACTATGGCTACACCTTC
CDR3: CASSPQGTPGTADYGYTF
J: TRBJ1-2
D: .
size: once
V: TRBV18

DNA: TGTGCCAGCAGCCGCAATTCGGGGAGGGAAGAGACCCAGTACTTC
CDR3: CASSRNSGREETQYF
J: TRBJ2-5
D: TRBD2
size: .
V: TRBV11-2

DNA: TGTGCCAGCAGTTCGGACAGGTCCTCCTACGAGCAGTACTTC
CDR3: CASSSDRSSYEQYF
J: TRBJ2-7
D: TRBD1
size: few
V: TRBV6-5

DNA: TGTGCCACCAGCGAGTTCCCCAAGGAGGGCTACGAGCAGTACTTC
CDR3: CATSEFPKEGYEQYF
J: TRBJ2-7
D: .
size: .
V: TRBV15

DNA: TGTGCCAGCAGCTTAATTGGGACTAGCGGGTACGAGCAGTACTTC
CDR3: CASSLIGTSGYEQYF
J: TRBJ2-7
D: TRBD2
size: .
V: TRBV7-2

DNA: TGCGCCAGCAGCCACCGCGTAACTAGCGACTCCTACGAGCAGTACTTC
CDR3: CASSHRVTSDSYEQYF
J: TRBJ2-7
D: TRBD2
size: once
V: TRBV4-3

DNA: TGTGCCAGCAGCTTCTCCGGGACTAACACTGAAGCTTTCTTT
CDR3: CASSFSGTNTEAFF
J: TRBJ1-1
D: .
size: .
V: TRBV7-2

DNA: TGCGCCAGCAGCCAGGGGACAGGCGGCTATGGCTACACCTTC
CDR3: CASSQGTGGYGYTF
J: TRBJ1-2
D: TRBD1
size: .
V: TRBV5-1

DNA: TGTGCCAGCAGCCCGCGGACTAGCGGATCTTACAATGAGCAGTTCTTC
CDR3: CASSPRTSGSYNEQFF
J: TRBJ2-1
D: TRBD2
size: once
V: TRBV9

DNA: TGCGCCACCCCTGGGAGGGGGTTCTTC
CDR3: CATPGRGFF
J: TRBJ2-1
D: TRBD2
size: .
V: TRBV10-1

DNA: TGTGCCAGTACCGCAAACGAAGGGGGCAGGTATGGCTACACCTTC
CDR3: CASTANEGGRYGYTF
J: TRBJ1-2
D: TRBD1
size: .
V: TRBV19

DNA: TGTGCCAGCAGCTTGTGGACAGGACGGAACACTGAAGCTTTCTTT
CDR3: CASSLWTGRNTEAFF
J: TRBJ1-1
D: TRBD1
size: few
V: TRBV5-4

DNA: TGCGCCAGCAGCCAATCACAGGGGGGTTGGGCAGATACGCAGTATTTT
CDR3: CASSQSQGGWADTQYF
J: TRBJ2-3
D: TRBD1
size: .
V: TRBV4-3

DNA: TGCGCCAGCAGCTTGGACTACCAAGAGACCCAGTACTTC
CDR3: CASSLDYQETQYF
J: TRBJ2-5
D: .
size: .
V: TRBV5-1

DNA: TGTGCCAGCAGCCAAGGTCAGGGGGTGACTGAAGCTTTCTTT
CDR3: CASSQGQGVTEAFF
J: TRBJ1-1
D: TRBD1
size: .
V: TRBV3-1/TRBV3-2

DNA: TGCGCCAGCAGCCAAGTGGGGCTAGTTCGCGCTGAAGCTTTCTTT
CDR3: CASSQVGLVRAEAFF
J: TRBJ1-1
D: .
size: .
V: TRBV4-3

DNA: TGCAGCGCTGCAGCGGGAGGGCCGGAGACCCAGTACTTC
CDR3: CSAAAGGPETQYF
J: TRBJ2-5
D: TRBD2
size: .
V: TRBV29-1

DNA: TGTGCCAGCAGCTTGACTATGGGTTCACCAGATACGCAGTATTTT
CDR3: CASSLTMGSPDTQYF
J: TRBJ2-3
D: .
size: .
V: TRBV5-5

DNA: TGCGCCAGCAGCATTTCCGGGACAGGGGTCGATGAGCAGTTCTTC
CDR3: CASSISGTGVDEQFF
J: TRBJ2-1
D: TRBD1
size: few
V: TRBV4-1

DNA: TGCAGCGTTCAACGGATACTAGCGGAAGGCACAGATACGCAGTATTTT
CDR3: CSVQRILAEGTDTQYF
J: TRBJ2-3
D: TRBD2
size: once
V: TRBV29-1

DNA: TGCGCCAGCAGTGGGGCTAACCAACAAGAGACCCAGTACTTC
CDR3: CASSGANQQETQYF
J: TRBJ2-5
D: .
size: .
V: TRBV10-1

DNA: TGTGCCAGCTCACCACCCAGCAGGGGAAAGAACGAGCAGTACTTC
CDR3: CASSPPSRGKNEQYF
J: TRBJ2-7
D: .
size: .
V: TRBV18

DNA: TGTGCCAGTAGTATGGGGACAGCATATGGCTACACCTTC
CDR3: CASSMGTAYGYTF
J: TRBJ1-2
D: TRBD1
size: .
V: TRBV19

DNA: TGTGCCAGTGACCTCTTAGGCCAGGGGCAAGGACTGTTTTTT
CDR3: CASDLLGQGQGLFF
J: TRBJ1-4
D: .
size: .
V: TRBV6-6

DNA: TGTGCCAGCAGCTTGTGGGACAGGGGTAACACCGGGGAGCTGTTTTTT
CDR3: CASSLWDRGNTGELFF
J: TRBJ2-2
D: TRBD1
size: few
V: TRBV5-8

DNA: TGTGCCAGCAGCGCCCAACAGGGGGCCCTCCACTTT
CDR3: CASSAQQGALHF
J: TRBJ1-6
D: TRBD1
size: .
V: TRBV7-2

DNA: TGTGCCAGCAGTGGATCACAGCTCAATGAGCAGTTCTTC
CDR3: CASSGSQLNEQFF
J: TRBJ2-1
D: .
size: few
V: TRBV7-2

DNA: TGTGCCAGCAGCTTAACATCCGCGGCAGGAGGAGTCATATATTTT
CDR3: CASSLTSAAGGVIYF
J: TRBJ1-3
D: .
size: few
V: TRBV7-2

DNA: TGTGCCAGCAGTGAGTTGGGGGCCAGCTCTAATTCACCCCTCCACTTT
CDR3: CASSELGASSNSPLHF
J: TRBJ1-6
D: .
size: .
V: TRBV25-1

DNA: TGTGCCAGCAGTCGACTGGGGGAGGAGAGGACAGATACGCAGTATTTT
CDR3: CASSRLGEERTDTQYF
J: TRBJ2-3
D: .
size: once
V: TRBV6-6